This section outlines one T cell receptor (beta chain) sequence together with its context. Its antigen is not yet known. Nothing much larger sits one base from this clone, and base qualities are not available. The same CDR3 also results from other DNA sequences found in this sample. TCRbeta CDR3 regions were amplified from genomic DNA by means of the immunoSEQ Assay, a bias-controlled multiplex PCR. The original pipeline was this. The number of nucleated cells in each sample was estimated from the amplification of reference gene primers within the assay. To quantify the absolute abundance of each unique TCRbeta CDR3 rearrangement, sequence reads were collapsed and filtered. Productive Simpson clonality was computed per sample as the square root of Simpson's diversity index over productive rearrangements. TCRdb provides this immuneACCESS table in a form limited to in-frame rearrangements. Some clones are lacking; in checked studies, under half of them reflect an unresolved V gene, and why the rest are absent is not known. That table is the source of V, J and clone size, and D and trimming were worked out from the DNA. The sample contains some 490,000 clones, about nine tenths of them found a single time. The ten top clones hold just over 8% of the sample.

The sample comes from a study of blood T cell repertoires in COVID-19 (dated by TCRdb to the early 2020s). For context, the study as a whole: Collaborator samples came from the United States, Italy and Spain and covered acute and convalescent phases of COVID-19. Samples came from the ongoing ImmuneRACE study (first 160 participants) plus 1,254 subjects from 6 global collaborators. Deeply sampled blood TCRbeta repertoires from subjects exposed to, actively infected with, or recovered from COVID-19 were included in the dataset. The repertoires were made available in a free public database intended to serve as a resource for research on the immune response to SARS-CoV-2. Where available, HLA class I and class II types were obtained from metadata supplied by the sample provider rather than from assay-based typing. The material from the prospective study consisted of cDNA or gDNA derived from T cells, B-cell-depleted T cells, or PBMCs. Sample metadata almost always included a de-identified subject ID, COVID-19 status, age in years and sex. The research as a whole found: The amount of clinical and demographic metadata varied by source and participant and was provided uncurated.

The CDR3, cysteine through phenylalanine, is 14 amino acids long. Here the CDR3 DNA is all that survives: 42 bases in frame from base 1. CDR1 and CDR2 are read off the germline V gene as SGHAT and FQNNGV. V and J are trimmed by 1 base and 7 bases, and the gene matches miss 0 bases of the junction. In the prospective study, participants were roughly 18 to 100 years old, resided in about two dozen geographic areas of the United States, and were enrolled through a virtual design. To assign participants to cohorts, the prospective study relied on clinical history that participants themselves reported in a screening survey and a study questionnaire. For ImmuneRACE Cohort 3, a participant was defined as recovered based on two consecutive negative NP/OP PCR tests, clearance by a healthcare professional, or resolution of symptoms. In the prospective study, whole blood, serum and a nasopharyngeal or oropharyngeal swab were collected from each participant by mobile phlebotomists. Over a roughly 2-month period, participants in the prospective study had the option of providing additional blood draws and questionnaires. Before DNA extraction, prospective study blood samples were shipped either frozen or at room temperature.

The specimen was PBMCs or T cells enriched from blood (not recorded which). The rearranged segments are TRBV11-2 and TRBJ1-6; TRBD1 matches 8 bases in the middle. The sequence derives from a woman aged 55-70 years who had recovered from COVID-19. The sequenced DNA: TGTGCCAGCAGCTTAGGACAGGGGAATTCACCCCTCCACTTT. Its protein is CASSLGQGNSPLHF.